Below, 29 T cell receptor beta chains from the same sample are listed, as sequenced in a study of shared clonotypes between healthy human individuals. The method was immunoSEQ multiplex PCR; TCRdb's version includes in-frame clones alone and lacks a portion of them. The data contain 1.5 million to 2.5 million clones, around 96% of them singletons. Naive CD8 isolation took CD45RO-negative cells positively selected for CCR7 and excluded terminally differentiated effector memory CD45RA+ cells. The source material was naive CD8+ T cells sorted from blood. All receptors come from a man younger than 35 in good health.

This sequence joins TRBV5-1 and TRBJ2-7; 10 bases align to TRBD2. The CDR3 runs to 15 residues. Germline V CDR1 and CDR2: SGHRS, YFSETQ. V shed 3 bases and J 4 bases; nucleotides not matched to a gene: 7. DNA for the CDR3: TGCGCCAGCAGCTCTTCACTAGCGGGGAGTTACGAGCAGTACTTC. Its protein is CASSSSLAGSYEQYF.

The chain joins TRBV28 to TRBJ2-3, with D uncertain. V was clipped by 5 bases and J by 1 base, with 16 bases between them. This CDR3 has 16 amino acids. Germline values: CDR1 MDHEN, CDR2 SYDVKM. The CDR3 sequence is CASSPRALPGTDTQYF. The CDR3, as DNA: TGTGCCAGCAGTCCCCGGGCCCTTCCTGGCACAGATACGCAGTATTTT.

The rearrangement uses TRBV6-5 and TRBJ1-1; D is possibly TRBD1 (6 bases). Looked up from germline, CDR1 is MNHEY and CDR2 is SVGAGI. V was trimmed by 6 bases and J by 3 bases, leaving 14 bases between them. The CDR3 extends over 14 amino acids. CDR3 nucleotide sequence: TGTGCCAGCAGCCTCGGGGGGCCAGACACTGAAGCTTTCTTT. It translates to CASSLGGPDTEAFF.

This rearrangement joins TRBV11-2 to TRBJ2-7, with 9 bases lining up with TRBD1. The ends lost 4 bases at V and 2 bases at J; junction bases unmatched: 6. The V gene's germline CDR1 is SGHAT and CDR2 FQNNGV. The CDR3 spans 15 residues. Here the CDR3 reads CASSSTGTGTYEQYF. CDR3 sequence (DNA): TGTGCCAGCAGCTCAACCGGGACAGGGACCTACGAGCAGTACTTC.

The chain couples TRBV6-6 to TRBJ2-1, with 8 bases lining up with TRBD2. Trimming took 6 bases from V and 7 from J; bases not matched to a gene: 11. Germline V gene data show CDR1 as MNHNY and CDR2 as SVGAGI (reference sequence). The CDR3 spans 15 residues. The CDR3 here is CASSPRGLGGNEQFF. For the CDR3, the DNA is TGTGCCAGCAGCCCAAGGGGACTAGGGGGGAATGAGCAGTTCTTC.

The V and J genes are TRBV4-3 and TRBJ2-7, with TRBD2 matching 7 bases. The CDR3 spans 16 residues. V gave up 0 bases and J gave up 0 bases; unmatched junction bases: 5. Looked up from germline, CDR1 is LGHNA and CDR2 is YSLEER. The CDR3 nucleotides read TGCGCCAGCAGCCAAGATCTCGGGGGGTACTCCTACGAGCAGTACTTC. It is translated as CASSQDLGGYSYEQYF.

The gene calls are TRBV7-2 and TRBJ1-6; D gene uncertain. Trimming left V 5 bases short and J 9 bases short, with 14 bases between. Germline CDR1 and CDR2: SGHTA and FQGNSA. This CDR3 has 14 amino acids. CDR3 region: CASSTGVGGSPLHF. The CDR3 DNA reads as TGTGCCAGCAGCACCGGGGTGGGCGGTTCACCCCTCCACTTT.

The gene calls are TRBV7-9 and TRBJ1-5; D gene ambiguous. Trimming shortened V by 5 bases and J by 0 bases, and 11 bases separated the two germline ends. The CDR3 is 15 residues long. In germline, CDR1 is SEHNR, CDR2 FQNEAQ (reference sequence). CDR3 in amino acids: CASSDGWASNQPQHF. CDR3 DNA: TGTGCCAGCAGCGACGGTTGGGCTAGCAATCAGCCCCAGCATTTT. The full variable domain, its missing parts supplied by reference TRBV7-9 and TRBJ1-5, is DTGVSQNPRHKITKRGQNVTFRCDPISEHNRLYWYRQTLGQGPEFLTYFQNEAQLEKSRLLSDRFSAERPKGSFSTLEIQRTEQGDSAMYLCASSDGWASNQPQHFGDGTRLSIL.

This rearrangement joins TRBV29-1 to TRBJ1-2; 7 positions agree with TRBD1. Losses at the gene ends were 1 base for V and 2 bases for J; bases not matched to a gene: 4. Germline CDR1 and CDR2: SQVTM and ANQGSEA. This CDR3 comprises 14 residues. The DNA for the CDR3 is TGCAGCGTTGAAGTGCAACAGGGGAACTATGGCTACACCTTC. It codes for CSVEVQQGNYGYTF.

The chain has TRBV7-9 and TRBJ2-3; D is possibly TRBD2 (6 bases). The germline gives CDR1 SEHNR, CDR2 FQNEAQ (reference sequence). V was shortened by 2 bases and J by 1 base, with 13 bases between the two germline ends. CDR3 size: 16 residues. The CDR3 is CASSLLPGVGTDTQYF. The CDR3 DNA reads as TGTGCCAGCAGCTTATTACCGGGAGTTGGCACAGATACGCAGTATTTT.

The table lists this clone with a few counts. V and J are TRBV27 and TRBJ2-7; D possibly uses TRBD1 or TRBD2 (6 bases each). The CDR3 covers 13 residues. The V end lost 10 bases, the J end lost 3 bases, and 16 bases lay between the germline ends. Per the germline V gene, CDR1 is MNHEY and CDR2 is SMNVEV (reference sequence). The CDR3 reads CATKGRGHYEQYF. CDR3 bases: TGTGCCACCAAGGGGCGGGGACACTACGAGCAGTACTTC.

This clone showed up just once. This sequence joins TRBV7-3 and TRBJ2-1; 7 bases map to TRBD2. V lost 1 base, J lost 9 bases, and 12 bases stayed unmatched. The CDR3 length is 16 residues. The germline gives CDR1 SGHTA, CDR2 FQGTGA. The CDR3, as DNA: TGTGCCAGCAGCTTAATGGTCGGTAGCGGGCTGGGTGAGCAGTTCTTC. Translating gives CASSLMVGSGLGEQFF. Drawing the rest from reference TRBV7-3 and TRBJ2-1, the complete variable domain is GAGVSQTPSNKVTEKGKYVELRCDPISGHTALYWYRQSLGQGPEFLIYFQGTGAADDSGLPNDRFFAVRPEGSVSTLKIQRTERGDSAVYLCASSLMVGSGLGEQFFGPGTRLTVL.

The chain joins TRBV4-1 to TRBJ2-7; TRBD1 is a possible D gene (6 bases). This CDR3 is built from 14 residues. In germline, CDR1 is MGHRA, CDR2 YSYEKL. The V end was cut by 1 base, the J end by 6 bases, with 13 bases between. CDR3 protein: CASSQVERGSEQYF. The CDR3 region has the DNA TGCGCCAGCAGCCAAGTAGAAAGGGGGAGCGAGCAGTACTTC.

CDR3: CATSTLPGQQETQYF. CDR3 nucleotide sequence: TGTGCCACCAGCACCCTGCCGGGACAGCAAGAGACCCAGTACTTC. The chain recombines TRBV15 with TRBJ2-5, with 7 bases fitting TRBD1. The CDR3 spans 15 residues. V was clipped by 4 bases and J by 2 bases; unmatched bases: 7. Germline V gene data show CDR1 as LNHNV and CDR2 as YYDKDF (reference sequence).

CDR3: CASGAHTMGQPQHF. CDR3 coding DNA: TGTGCCAGCGGGGCCCACACTATGGGGCAGCCCCAGCATTTT. V is TRBV2 and J is TRBJ1-5, with D possibly being TRBD1 (5 bases). Germline CDR1 SNHLY, CDR2 FYNNEI. The CDR3 length is 14 residues. The V gene lost 8 bases and the J gene lost 7 bases, with 18 bases spanning the gap.

The rearrangement uses TRBV11-2 and TRBJ1-1, with 8 bases identical to TRBD1. J was trimmed by 0 bases and V by 0 bases; bases with no gene match: 3. The V gene's germline CDR1 is SGHAT and CDR2 FQNNGV. The CDR3 extends over 16 amino acids. CDR3 residues: CASSLDGQGMNTEAFF. CDR3 DNA: TGTGCCAGCAGCTTAGACGGACAGGGTATGAACACTGAAGCTTTCTTT.

The rearrangement uses TRBV29-1 and TRBJ2-3, with D possibly being TRBD1 or TRBD2 (6 bases each). Trimming took off 2 bases at V and 2 bases at J, with 11 bases between the two ends. The CDR3 is made up of 14 amino acids. CDR1 SQVTM and CDR2 ANQGSEA come from the germline V gene. CDR3: CSVESGAYTDTQYF. Here the CDR3 DNA reads TGCAGCGTTGAATCGGGGGCCTACACAGATACGCAGTATTTT.

The CDR3 protein is CASSSTRTASYEQYF. In DNA, the CDR3 is TGTGCCAGCAGCTCTACACGGACAGCGTCCTACGAGCAGTACTTC. V gene TRBV7-9 combines with J gene TRBJ2-7; D is possibly TRBD1 (6 bases). The germline V gene encodes CDR1 SEHNR and CDR2 FQNEAQ (reference sequence). V was pared by 4 bases and J by 1 base, with 14 bases between. The CDR3 is made up of 15 amino acids.

The gene calls are TRBV19 and TRBJ2-7; TRBD1 agrees at 7 bases. The CDR3 is made up of 13 amino acids. Germline CDR1 reads LNHDA; CDR2 reads SQIVND (reference sequence). The junction had 5 bases not matched to a gene; V was cut back by 9 bases and J by 0 bases. The CDR3 DNA follows: TGTGCCAGCATGGACAGGCACTCCTACGAGCAGTACTTC. Translating it yields CASMDRHSYEQYF.

V usage is TRBV7-9 and J usage is TRBJ1-4, with D possibly being TRBD1 (6 bases). The CDR3 extends over 12 amino acids. V was trimmed by 5 bases and J by 14 bases, leaving 15 bases between them. The germline V gene has CDR1 SEHNR and CDR2 FQNEAQ (reference sequence). The chain's CDR3 is CASSPQGKRLFF. The CDR3 bases are TGTGCCAGCAGCCCCCAGGGGAAAAGGCTGTTTTTT.

The rearrangement links TRBV25-1 to TRBJ2-2; 7 bases match TRBD2. The CDR3 loop spans 16 amino acids. The germline gives CDR1 MGHDK, CDR2 SYGVNS. V was pared by 5 bases and J by 1 base, with 7 bases of the junction left unmatched. The CDR3 coding sequence is TGTGCCAGCAGTCATGCGGGGGTCATGAACACCGGGGAGCTGTTTTTT. Its translation: CASSHAGVMNTGELFF.

The chain has TRBV2 and TRBJ2-1; possibly TRBD1 for D (5 bases). This CDR3 is built from 14 residues. Trimming pared 4 bases from V and 4 bases from J, leaving 11 bases between. The germline V gene has CDR1 SNHLY and CDR2 FYNNEI. This chain's CDR3 is CASSGVDSYNEQFF. CDR3 DNA sequence: TGTGCCAGCAGTGGCGTAGACAGTTACAATGAGCAGTTCTTC.

The chain links TRBV30 to TRBJ1-2; the D is unclear. Germline CDR1 GTSNPN, CDR2 SVGIG (reference sequence). This CDR3 spans 14 amino acids. Deletions cut 7 bases from V and 1 base from J, with 16 bases between. The CDR3 sequence: CASELGLLNYGYTF. Here the CDR3 DNA reads TGTGCCTCTGAGTTAGGGTTACTTAACTATGGCTACACCTTC.

V is TRBV5-6 and J is TRBJ2-7, with 11 bases lining up with TRBD1. After removal of 7 bases from V and 9 bases from J, the junction contained 6 bases not matched to a gene. Germline-derived CDR1 and CDR2 are SGHDT and YYEEEE. The CDR3 is 12 amino acids. The CDR3 loop reads CASSGQGGPQYF. CDR3 nucleotide sequence: TGTGCCAGCTCGGGACAGGGGGGACCGCAGTACTTC.

The gene calls are TRBV14 and TRBJ2-3; D is ambiguous. The V end lost 4 bases, the J end lost 4 bases, and 6 bases lay between the germline ends. The CDR3 runs 12 residues. Germline loops: CDR1 SGHDN, CDR2 FVKESK. As DNA, the CDR3 is TGTGCCAGCAGCCTCCAGGCAGATACGCAGTATTTT. This gives the protein CASSLQADTQYF.

The V call is TRBV9, the J call TRBJ2-7, with D perhaps TRBD2 (6 bases). This CDR3 contains 14 residues. Germline V CDR1 and CDR2: SGDLS, YYNGEE. Trimming cost V 0 bases and J 3 bases, with 10 bases left between them. For the CDR3, the DNA is TGTGCCAGCAGCGTAGGGTGGCGGGGCTACGAGCAGTACTTC. Its translation: CASSVGWRGYEQYF.

The genes are TRBV2 and TRBJ2-7; maybe TRBD1 (6 bases). This CDR3 contains 17 residues. Germline CDR1 is SNHLY and CDR2 is FYNNEI. Deletions cut 1 base from V and 0 bases from J, with 16 bases between. CDR3: CASSEVIPGASSYEQYF. CDR3 sequence (DNA): TGTGCCAGCAGTGAAGTGATTCCAGGGGCCTCCTCCTACGAGCAGTACTTC. The full variable domain, with the rest looked up from reference TRBV2 and TRBJ2-7, is EPEVTQTPSHQVTQMGQEVILRCVPISNHLYFYWYRQILGQKVEFLVSFYNNEISEKSEIFDDQFSVERPDGSNFTLKIRSTKLEDSAMYFCASSEVIPGASSYEQYFGPGTRLTVT.

V usage is TRBV28 and J usage is TRBJ2-3; D might be TRBD1 or TRBD2, each matching 6 bases. The V gene lost 3 bases and the J gene lost 4 bases, with 14 bases spanning the gap. Germline CDR1 is MDHEN and CDR2 is SYDVKM. The CDR3 covers 15 residues. In nucleotides, the CDR3 is TGTGCCAGCAGTTTTAGGGGGGCGGCGGCAGATACGCAGTATTTT. Its translation: CASSFRGAAADTQYF.

The chain joins TRBV7-9 to TRBJ1-1; 9 nucleotides agree with TRBD1. Germline trimming cut 3 bases from V and 1 base from J; bases unmatched to any gene: 3. CDR1 is SEHNR, CDR2 FQNEAQ, per germline (reference sequence). The CDR3 runs 15 residues. DNA of the CDR3: TGTGCCAGCAGCTTCGCACAGGGGGCGAACACTGAAGCTTTCTTT. Translated: CASSFAQGANTEAFF.